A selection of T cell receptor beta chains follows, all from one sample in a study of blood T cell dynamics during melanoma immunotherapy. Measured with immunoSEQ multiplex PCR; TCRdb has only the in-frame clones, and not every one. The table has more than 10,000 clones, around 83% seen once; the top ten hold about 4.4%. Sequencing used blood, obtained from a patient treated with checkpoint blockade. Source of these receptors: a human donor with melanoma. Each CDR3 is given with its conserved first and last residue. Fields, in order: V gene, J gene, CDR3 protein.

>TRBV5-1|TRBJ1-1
CASSRPGTGEAFF
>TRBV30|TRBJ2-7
CAWSATGYEQYF
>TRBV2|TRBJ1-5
CASSSDRGRNQPQHF
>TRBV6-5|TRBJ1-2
CASSYQGINYGYTF
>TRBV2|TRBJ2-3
CASRGTSGGPTQYF
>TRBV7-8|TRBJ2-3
CASSATGGITTDTQYF
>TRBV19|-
CASSFYSGMYYEQYF
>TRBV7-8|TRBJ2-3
CASSLAEIRTDTQYF
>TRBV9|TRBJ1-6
CASSVRGNYNSPLHF
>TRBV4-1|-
CASSHPDRGPAYEQYF
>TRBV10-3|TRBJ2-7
CAIRVGLASSYEQYF
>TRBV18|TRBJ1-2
CASSPGEVNGYTF
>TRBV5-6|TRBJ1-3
CASSLSWQGGNTIYF
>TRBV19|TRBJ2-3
CASSPPLSGRLLYGQYF
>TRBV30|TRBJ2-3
CAWSIPPGQGTDTQYF
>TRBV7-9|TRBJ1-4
CASSLTTGAGEKLFF
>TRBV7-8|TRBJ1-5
CASSLDSYSNQPQHF
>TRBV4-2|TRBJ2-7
CASSQGGAAETSYEQYF
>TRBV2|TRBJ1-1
CASSAGVNTEAFF
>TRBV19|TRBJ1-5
CASSERGLVNQPQHF
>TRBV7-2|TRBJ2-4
CASSLQSGVKNIQYF
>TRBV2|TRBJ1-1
CASSELENTEAFF
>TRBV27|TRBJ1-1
CASSPRIVRGTEAFF
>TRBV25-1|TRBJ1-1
CASSDGGRRTEAFF
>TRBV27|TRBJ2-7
CASSNPGLAGGPHEQYF
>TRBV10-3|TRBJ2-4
CAISGQDRGNIQYF
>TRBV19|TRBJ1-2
CASSIKGADGYTF
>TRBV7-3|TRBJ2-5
CASSPGSMFMETQYF
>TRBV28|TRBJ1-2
CASSPPFASGYTF
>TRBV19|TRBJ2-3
CASSGLAGGTDTQYF
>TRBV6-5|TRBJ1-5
CASSYWDTNQPQHF
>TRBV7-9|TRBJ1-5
CASSFRVTEINQPQHF
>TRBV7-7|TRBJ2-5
CASSLSGASGGILQETQYF
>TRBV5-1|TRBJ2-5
CASSLGTGLKTQYF
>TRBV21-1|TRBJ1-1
CASNKIKGPLTEAFF
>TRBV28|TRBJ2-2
CASSFTRARSGRSTGELFF
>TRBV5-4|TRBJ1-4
CASSRQGAAEKLFF
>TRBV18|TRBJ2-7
CASSPPGRIAYEQYF
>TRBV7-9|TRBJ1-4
CASRPKDRLNEKLFF
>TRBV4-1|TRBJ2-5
CASSQLSGGRARETQYF
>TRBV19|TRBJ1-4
CASSSRRSANEKLFF
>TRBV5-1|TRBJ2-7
CASSLGVGSYEQYF